Listed below are T cell receptor beta chains from one sample, sequenced in a study of blood T cell repertoires in COVID-19. Sequencing used immunoSEQ multiplex PCR; TCRdb keeps in-frame clones, though not all of them. The sample contains more than 250,000 clones, roughly 88% of which appear only once. Material for sequencing was peripheral blood. The receptors were sampled from a woman aged 45-59 years with acute or convalescent COVID-19. The CDR3 runs from the conserved cysteine through the conserved F or W. The D gene is left open where the match is weak. Size is omitted from some rows. Given values are once, few, many or a class for expanded clones.

cdr3_length	clone_size	v_call	j_call	d_call	cdr3_nt	cdr3_aa
12	.	TRBV29-1	TRBJ2-7	.	TGCAGCGGCGCGGACAGTTCCTACGAGCAGTACTTC	CSGADSSYEQYF
14	.	TRBV5-6	TRBJ2-1	.	TGTGCCAGCAGCCAGGACTTTTACCACAATGAGCAGTTCTTC	CASSQDFYHNEQFF
18	once	TRBV27	TRBJ1-2	TRBD1	TGTGCCAGCAGTTTAAACCCGCCAAGGACAGGGGGGTTTCATGGCTACACCTTC	CASSLNPPRTGGFHGYTF
14	.	TRBV19	TRBJ1-2	TRBD1	TGTGCCAGTAGTATAGCAGGGGGAGAAGACGGCTACACCTTC	CASSIAGGEDGYTF
17	few	TRBV24-1	TRBJ2-2	TRBD1	TGTGCCACCAGTGATTTTAAGGGACAGGGGAACACCGGGGAGCTGTTTTTT	CATSDFKGQGNTGELFF
13	.	TRBV2	TRBJ1-1	TRBD1	TGTGCCAGCAGTGGGACAGGGCGAACTGAAGCTTTCTTT	CASSGTGRTEAFF
13	.	TRBV7-9	TRBJ2-1	.	TGTGCCAGCAGCTTACTACAGGGCGATGAGCAGTTCTTC	CASSLLQGDEQFF
17	.	TRBV7-8	TRBJ2-3	.	TGTGCCAGCAGCTTAGTTCGAAGTTCAGGGCCCACAGATACGCAGTATTTT	CASSLVRSSGPTDTQYF
15	.	TRBV6-1	TRBJ1-5	.	TGTGCCAGCAGTGATCAGACAGGAGGCAATCAGCCCCAGCATTTT	CASSDQTGGNQPQHF
18	.	TRBV7-7	TRBJ2-3	TRBD1	TGTGCTAGCAGCTTACGGGTTCTCGCAGGGGGCACGACAGATACGCAGTATTTT	CASSLRVLAGGTTDTQYF
15	.	TRBV5-4	TRBJ2-2	TRBD2	TGTGCCAGCAGCCCTACTAGCGGGAGTTCCGGGGAGCTGTTTTTT	CASSPTSGSSGELFF
15	.	TRBV28	TRBJ2-3	TRBD2	TGTGCCAGCAGTTATAGCGGGAGTAGGACAGATACGCAGTATTTT	CASSYSGSRTDTQYF
17	.	TRBV5-1	TRBJ1-3	.	TGCGCCAGCAGCTACGGACAGCACTCTCCCTCTGGAAACACCATATATTTT	CASSYGQHSPSGNTIYF
12	once	TRBV6-5	TRBJ1-4	.	TGTGCAAGAACAGCAACTAATGAAAAACTGTTTTTT	CARTATNEKLFF
14	.	TRBV6-5	TRBJ2-7	TRBD1	TGTGCCAGCAGTAGTCGGACAGGGACAGTCGAGCAGTACTTC	CASSSRTGTVEQYF
17	.	TRBV7-2	TRBJ2-1	TRBD2	TGTGCCAGCAGCACCCGTCGGACTAGCGGATACTACAATGAGCAGTTCTTC	CASSTRRTSGYYNEQFF
14	.	TRBV6-5	TRBJ2-3	TRBD2	TGTGCCAGCAGTAGCGGGAGGGGAACGGATACGCAGTATTTT	CASSSGRGTDTQYF
13	.	TRBV27	TRBJ1-1	.	TGTGCCAGCAGTTCACAGGGGAACACTGAAGCTTTCTTT	CASSSQGNTEAFF
16	once	TRBV6-1	TRBJ2-7	.	TGTGCCAGCAGTGATGCTTGGACAGAATTAACCTACGAGCAGTACTTC	CASSDAWTELTYEQYF
14	.	TRBV7-2	TRBJ1-1	.	TGTGCCAGCAGCTTAGGACAGCCAAAAGATTCAGCTTTCTTT	CASSLGQPKDSAFF
13	once	TRBV5-4	TRBJ2-5	TRBD1	TGTGCCAGCAGCCCTAAGGACAGGGAGACCCAGTACTTC	CASSPKDRETQYF
15	.	TRBV10-3	TRBJ2-7	.	TGTGCCATCAGTGCCACCTACCTCGTCTCCTACGAGCAGTACTTC	CAISATYLVSYEQYF
14	few	TRBV2	TRBJ1-5	.	TGTGCCAGCACCCCCGTAAATAGCAATCAGCCCCAGCATTTT	CASTPVNSNQPQHF
15	.	TRBV28	TRBJ1-3	.	TGTGCCAGCAGTTTAATTCCAGGGGTTGGAAACACCATATATTTT	CASSLIPGVGNTIYF
15	.	TRBV15	TRBJ1-3	.	TGTGCCACCAGCAGAGATCGCAGCTCTGGAAACACCATATATTTT	CATSRDRSSGNTIYF
17	.	TRBV27	TRBJ2-2	.	TGTGCCAGCAGTTTATCGTTGGCGGGTAGGAACACCGGGGAGCTGTTTTTT	CASSLSLAGRNTGELFF
18	.	TRBV9	TRBJ1-1	.	TGTGCCAGCAGCGTGGGCTTCTGGAACTCGGGGATGAACACTGAAGCTTTCTTT	CASSVGFWNSGMNTEAFF